These 11 T cell receptor beta chains share one sample of origin, sequenced in a study of post-analysis software for immune sequencing data. cDNA libraries of TCR beta carried unique molecular identifiers. In TCRdb, the PCR reads were re-called with MiXCR into one record per CDR3 protein. This sample has more than 350,000 distinct CDR3 sequences, with approximately 38% found just once. Whole-study results and caveats: TRBV segments more frequent in patients than in controls numbered five and included TRBV5-6, TRBV5-1 and TRBV20-1.

These receptors lack a known antigen. The source material was blood. Source of these receptors: a girl between 2 and 10 years old with multiple sclerosis.

This clonotype was seen a few times. This chain uses TRBV7-2 with TRBJ2-7, with TRBD1 identical over 7 bases. The length of the CDR3 is 15 residues. Trimming at V came to 5 bases and at J to 2 bases, leaving 9 bases not matched to a gene. Germline loops: CDR1 SGHTA, CDR2 FQGNSA. CDR3 protein: CASSASGQTTYEQYF. The DNA of the CDR3 is TGTGCCAGCAGCGCCTCGGGACAGACCACCTACGAGCAGTACTTC.

The V and J genes are TRBV29-1 and TRBJ2-1; D remains ambiguous. The V and J ends lost 4 bases and 4 bases respectively, with 5 bases between them. The V gene's germline CDR1 is SQVTM and CDR2 ANQGSEA. The CDR3 consists of 11 residues. The CDR3 DNA sequence: TGCAGCGTTGGCTTTTACAATGAGCAGTTCTTC. Amino acids: CSVGFYNEQFF.

This clonotype was seen a few times. V and J are TRBV4-1 and TRBJ1-2; maybe TRBD1 (5 bases). The ends were cut back, 0 bases at V and 4 bases at J, with 12 bases in the middle. Germline CDR1 and CDR2: MGHRA and YSYEKL. This CDR3 contains 15 residues. The CDR3 loop reads CASSQDSGGLYGYTF. Written as DNA, the CDR3 is TGCGCCAGCAGCCAAGACTCGGGGGGACTCTATGGCTACACCTTC.

This chain joins TRBV20-1 and TRBJ2-5; 14 bases are shared with TRBD2. Germline lookup yields CDR1 DFQATT and CDR2 SNEGSKA (reference sequence). This CDR3 contains 16 residues. CDR3 sequence (DNA): TGCAGCCTGAGCGGGACTAGCGGGGGAATACAAGAGACCCAGTACTTC. This sequence encodes CSLSGTSGGIQETQYF.

This chain connects TRBV20-1 to TRBJ2-3; D call uncertain. In germline, CDR1 is DFQATT, CDR2 SNEGSKA (reference sequence). The CDR3 runs to 15 residues. With 0 bases removed from V and 0 bases from J, the gap between germline ends came to 10 bases. The CDR3 DNA follows: TGCAGTGCTAGAGAACCGGGCAGGAGCACAGATACGCAGTATTTT. Protein product: CSAREPGRSTDTQYF.

This clonotype was detected many times. This rearrangement joins TRBV7-2 to TRBJ2-1; TRBD2 aligns across 10 bases. Trimming removed 1 base from V and 9 bases from J; junction bases left unmatched: 18. Looked up from germline, CDR1 is SGHTA and CDR2 is FQGNSA. CDR3 length: 19 residues. The chain's CDR3 is CASSLVRIDLAGALAEQFF. The DNA of the CDR3 is TGTGCCAGCAGCTTAGTTCGAATCGACCTAGCGGGAGCGTTAGCTGAGCAGTTCTTC.

This clonotype was observed a few times. V usage is TRBV6-4 and J usage is TRBJ2-7, with D maybe TRBD1 (5 bases). V shed 3 bases and J shed 0 bases, with 15 bases lying between them. The CDR3 runs 16 residues. Germline CDR1 MRHNA, CDR2 SNTAGT. CDR3: CASSELFRACSYEQYF. The CDR3 DNA follows: TGTGCCAGCAGTGAATTATTCAGGGCCTGCTCCTACGAGCAGTACTTC.

In this sample, this clonotype turned up a few times. V and J are TRBV20-1 and TRBJ2-1, with D unclear. The ends were cut back, 2 bases at V and 9 bases at J, with 8 bases in the middle. This CDR3 is 11 amino acids long. Germline values: CDR1 DFQATT, CDR2 SNEGSKA (reference sequence). The CDR3 DNA sequence: TGCAGTGCTAGACCGTATGGTGAGCAGTTCTTC. Protein sequence: CSARPYGEQFF.

In its sample, this clonotype was seen a few times. One end of the junction varies from germline; a read error may be responsible. The chain links TRBV29-1 to TRBJ2-6; 7 nucleotides line up with TRBD1. Germline V gives CDR1 SQVTM, CDR2 ANQGSEA. This CDR3 has 16 amino acids. In nucleotides, the CDR3 is TGCAGCGTTCCTTGGACAGGCCACTCTGGGGCCAACGTCCGGACTTTC. Translating it yields CSVPWTGHSGANVRTF.

The chain links TRBV7-2 to TRBJ2-3, with a weak D call TRBD1 (6 bases). The ends were cut back, 5 bases at V and 2 bases at J, with 14 bases in the middle. Germline V gives CDR1 SGHTA, CDR2 FQGNSA. The CDR3 has 15 amino acids. CDR3 nucleotides: TGTGCCAGCAGCCCCGGGACAACCACCACAGATACGCAGTATTTT. Its translation: CASSPGTTTTDTQYF.

This clonotype was seen a few times. At one of its ends the junction is not consistent with the germline gene, which may arise from a read error. The chain carries TRBV28 and TRBJ2-7; D may be TRBD1 (5 bases). The CDR3 is 14 residues long. CDR1 is MDHEN, CDR2 SYDVKM, per germline. In DNA form, the CDR3 reads TGTGCCAGCAGTTTATGGGGGCAAACCTACGGGCAGTACTTC. This codes for CASSLWGQTYGQYF. Filled out from reference TRBV28 and TRBJ2-7, the complete variable domain reads DVKVTQSSRYLVKRTGEKVFLECVQDMDHENMFWYRQDPGLGLRLIYFSYDVKMKEKGDIPEGYSVSREKKERFSLILESASTNQTSMYLCASSLWGQTYGQYFGPGTRLTVT.